The clone carrying this TCR beta chain was found once. Its antigen is undetermined. The data originate from a study of cytomegalovirus exposure and HLA in healthy donors. Study observations and caveats: The authors listed approximately 150 TCR beta chains as cytomegalovirus-associated. Association of a missense DCLRE1C variant with TCR beta V- and J-gene trimming was reported in a later analysis.

The PCR was carried out with 60 Vbeta primers and 13 Jbeta primers. The protocol was immunoSEQ multiplex PCR, while the TCRdb copy is restricted to in-frame clones and leaves out a portion. The repertoire holds approximately 150,000 clones, with nearly 90% as singletons. The sequence was obtained from a woman aged 35 to 49 in good health and CMV-seronegative. The sequencing input was PBMCs.

CDR3 loop: CASSMGDEQFF. CDR3 nucleotides: TGCGCCAGCAGTATGGGAGATGAGCAGTTCTTC. The rearrangement links TRBV4-1 to TRBJ2-1, with D possibly matching TRBD2 (5 bases). CDR3 length: 11 amino acids. V lost 6 bases to trimming and J lost 8 bases, with 8 bases between them. CDR1 is MGHRA, CDR2 YSYEKL, per germline.